The 2 T cell receptor beta chains presented below share a single source sample, sequenced in a study of blood T cells in healthy people across ages. A sample-barcoded 5' primer and a J-beta primer mix were used in a second PCR of roughly 6 to 11 cycles. Each CDR3 protein gets one entry after TCRdb re-called the 5' RACE reads with MiXCR. This sample has approximately 830,000 distinct CDR3 sequences, with approximately 59% found just once. The sample taken for sequencing was blood. The receptors here all came from a man younger than 40 in good health.

V is TRBV5-1 and J is TRBJ1-4, with D perhaps matching TRBD1 (5 bases). V was trimmed by 0 bases and J by 7 bases, leaving 10 bases between them. The V gene's germline CDR1 is SGHRS and CDR2 YFSETQ. CDR3 length: 14 residues. The CDR3: CASSLEARGEKLFF. CDR3 nucleotides: TGCGCCAGCAGCTTGGAGGCTAGGGGTGAAAAACTGTTTTTT. The variable domain in full, completed from reference TRBV5-1 and TRBJ1-4, reads KAGVTQTPRYLIKTRGQQVTLSCSPISGHRSVSWYQQTPGQGLQFLFEYFSETQRNKGNFPGRFSGRQFSNSRSEMNVSTLELGDSALYLCASSLEARGEKLFFGSGTQLSVL.

This chain connects TRBV7-2 to TRBJ1-5; no firm D call. CDR1 is SGHTA, CDR2 FQGNSA, per germline. V shed 2 bases and J shed 2 bases, with 10 bases lying between them. The CDR3 is 15 amino acids. The CDR3 DNA is TGTGCCAGCAGCTTAAATATCGGAGGCAATCAGCCCCAGCATTTT. It is translated as CASSLNIGGNQPQHF.